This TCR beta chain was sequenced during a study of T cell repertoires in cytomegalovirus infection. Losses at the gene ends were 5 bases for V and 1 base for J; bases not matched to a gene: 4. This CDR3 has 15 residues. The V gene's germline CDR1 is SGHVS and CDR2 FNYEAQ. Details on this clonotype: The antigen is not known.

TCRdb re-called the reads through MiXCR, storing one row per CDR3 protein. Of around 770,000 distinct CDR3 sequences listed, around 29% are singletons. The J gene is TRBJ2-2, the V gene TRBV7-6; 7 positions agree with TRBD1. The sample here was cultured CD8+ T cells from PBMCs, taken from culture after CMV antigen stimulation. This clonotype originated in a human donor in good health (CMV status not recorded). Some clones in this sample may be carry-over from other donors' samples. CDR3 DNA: TGTGCCAGCAGCCAGACAGGGTGGAACACCGGGGAGCTGTTTTTT. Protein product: CASSQTGWNTGELFF.